The clone carrying this T cell receptor (delta chain) was counted only a few times. The antigen remains undetermined. This likely came from a read error, as a far larger clone is one base away. Different DNA sequences within this sample yield the same CDR3. This sample was taken from a study of γδ T cells in repeated Plasmodium falciparum infection. Flow sorting of PBMC yielded separate Vgamma9/Vdelta2+ and Vdelta2-negative gammadelta T cell populations for bulk repertoire analysis. Findings of the study overall: Over time and infection, Vgamma9/Vdelta2+ repertoires remained highly stable and polyclonal.

TCRdb fed the multiplex PCR reads into CATT to redo clone calling. The table lists approximately 90,000 delta-chain clones, 0.75% to 1% of them singletons. The CDR3 spans 16 residues. Per the germline V gene, CDR1 is GEAIGNYY and CDR2 is EKD. V dropped 4 bases and J dropped 0 bases, with 17 bases sitting between them. The rearrangement uses TRDV2 and TRDJ1; no clear D gene. No J gene was available from TCRdb, and it was assigned here by a germline match of the DNA. This TCR derives from a pool of human donors (malaria-infected and uninfected, not separated). The material sequenced was gamma-delta T cells from blood. As DNA, the CDR3 is TGTGCCTGTGATACCGTGGAGGTCCAGTACACCGATAAACTCATCTTT. It translates to CACDTVEVQYTDKLIF.